This T cell receptor (beta chain) was captured by sequencing in a study of cytomegalovirus exposure and HLA in healthy donors. The primer mix had 60 Vbeta and 13 Jbeta primers. Clones were sequenced by immunoSEQ multiplex PCR, and TCRdb holds only the in-frame ones, with some missing. The repertoire includes 150,000 or so clones, around 80% of them detected once, and roughly 6.2% sits in the top ten. The CDR3 is 12 amino acids. CDR1 is MNHEY, CDR2 SMNVEV, per germline (reference sequence). Trimming stripped 6 bases from V and 8 bases from J, with 10 bases between. As concerns this clone: Its target is not known.

Study-wide findings and caveats: Analyses of presence and absence presupposed an approximately uniform sequencing depth across donors.

The sequence derives from a male donor in good health and CMV-seropositive. The specimen was PBMCs. The V and J genes are TRBV27 and TRBJ1-4; the D is unclear. The CDR3 loop reads CASSRGGEKLFF. In nucleotides, the CDR3 is TGTGCCAGCAGCCGCGGTGGAGAAAAACTGTTTTTT.